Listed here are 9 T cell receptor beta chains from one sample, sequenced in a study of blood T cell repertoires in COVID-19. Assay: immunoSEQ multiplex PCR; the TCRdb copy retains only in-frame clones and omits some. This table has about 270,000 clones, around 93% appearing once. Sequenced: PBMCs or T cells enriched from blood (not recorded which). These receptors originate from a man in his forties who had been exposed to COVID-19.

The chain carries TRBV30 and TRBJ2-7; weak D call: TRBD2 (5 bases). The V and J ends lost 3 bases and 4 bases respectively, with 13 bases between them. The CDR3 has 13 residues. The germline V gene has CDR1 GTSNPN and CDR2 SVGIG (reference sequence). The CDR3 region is CAWSRGLMYEQYF. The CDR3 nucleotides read TGTGCCTGGAGCCGGGGTCTGATGTACGAGCAGTACTTC.

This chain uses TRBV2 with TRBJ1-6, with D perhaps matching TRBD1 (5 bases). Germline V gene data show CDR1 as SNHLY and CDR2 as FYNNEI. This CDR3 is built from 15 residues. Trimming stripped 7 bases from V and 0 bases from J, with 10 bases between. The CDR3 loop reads CASKQGDSYNSPLHF. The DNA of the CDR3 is TGTGCCAGCAAGCAGGGTGACTCCTATAATTCACCCCTCCACTTT.

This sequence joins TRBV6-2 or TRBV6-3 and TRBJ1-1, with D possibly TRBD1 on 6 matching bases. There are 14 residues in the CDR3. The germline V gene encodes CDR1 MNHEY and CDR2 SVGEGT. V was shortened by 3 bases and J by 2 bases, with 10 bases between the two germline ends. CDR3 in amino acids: CASSYRTANTEAFF. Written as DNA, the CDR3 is TGTGCCAGCAGTTATAGGACAGCTAACACTGAAGCTTTCTTT.

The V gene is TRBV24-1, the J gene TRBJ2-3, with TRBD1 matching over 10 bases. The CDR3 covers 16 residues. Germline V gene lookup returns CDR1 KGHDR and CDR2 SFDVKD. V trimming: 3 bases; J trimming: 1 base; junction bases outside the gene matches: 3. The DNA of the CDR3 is TGTGCCACCAGTGATAGGGGGACAGGGGGCACAGATACGCAGTATTTT. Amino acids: CATSDRGTGGTDTQYF.

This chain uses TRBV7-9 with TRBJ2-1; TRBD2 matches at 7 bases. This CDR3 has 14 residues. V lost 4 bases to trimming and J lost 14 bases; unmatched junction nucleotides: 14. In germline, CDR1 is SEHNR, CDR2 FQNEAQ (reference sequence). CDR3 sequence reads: CASSSTMSGGGEFF. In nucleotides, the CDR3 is TGTGCCAGCAGCTCCACCATGTCGGGAGGCGGAGAGTTCTTC.

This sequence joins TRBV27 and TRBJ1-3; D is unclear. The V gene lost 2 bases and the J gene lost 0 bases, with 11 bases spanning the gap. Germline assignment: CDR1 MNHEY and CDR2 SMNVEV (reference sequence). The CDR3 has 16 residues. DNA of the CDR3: TGTGCCAGCAGTTTAAGAGCGGGAGTCTCTGGAAACACCATATATTTT. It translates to CASSLRAGVSGNTIYF.

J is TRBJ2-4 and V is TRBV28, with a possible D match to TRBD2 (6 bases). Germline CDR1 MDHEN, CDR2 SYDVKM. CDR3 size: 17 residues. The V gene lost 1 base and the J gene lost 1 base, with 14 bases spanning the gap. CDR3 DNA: TGTGCCAGCAGTTTATCAGTAACGGGAGTGGCCAAAAACATTCAGTACTTC. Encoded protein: CASSLSVTGVAKNIQYF. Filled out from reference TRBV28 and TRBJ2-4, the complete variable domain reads DVKVTQSSRYLVKRTGEKVFLECVQDMDHENMFWYRQDPGLGLRLIYFSYDVKMKEKGDIPEGYSVSREKKERFSLILESASTNQTSMYLCASSLSVTGVAKNIQYFGAGTRLSVL.

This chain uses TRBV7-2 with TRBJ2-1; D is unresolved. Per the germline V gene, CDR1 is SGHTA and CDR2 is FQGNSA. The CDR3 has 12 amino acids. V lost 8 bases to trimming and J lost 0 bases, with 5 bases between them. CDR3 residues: CASWSSYNEQFF. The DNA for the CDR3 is TGTGCCAGCTGGAGCTCCTACAATGAGCAGTTCTTC.

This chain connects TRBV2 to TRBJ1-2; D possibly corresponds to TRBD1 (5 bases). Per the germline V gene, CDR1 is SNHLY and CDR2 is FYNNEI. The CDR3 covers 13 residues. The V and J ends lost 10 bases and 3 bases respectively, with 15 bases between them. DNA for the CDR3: TGTGCCATCGAAGGGGAACAGGACTATGGCTACACCTTC. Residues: CAIEGEQDYGYTF.